This TCR beta chain was recovered during a study of T cells in Graves' hyperthyroidism and ophthalmopathy. Study-level findings and limits: Blood also contained most expanded thyroid clonotypes above 0.001. Ophthalmopathy prediction by the model preceded onset by a median roughly 6 months. A model of 13 V-J pairs discriminated ophthalmopathy from stable hyperthyroidism.

Trimming left V 2 bases short and J 5 bases short, with 14 bases between. Looked up from germline, CDR1 is SGHVS and CDR2 is FQNEAQ. CDR3 length equals 15 residues. This clonotype was seen repeatedly, ten times or more. What it binds is unknown. Clinical symptoms, serum thyroxine and TRAb, thyroid ultrasound and orbital computed tomography were used for the diagnoses. Regions amplified from RNA transcripts were the TCR beta CDR3 regions. Initially, a first-round RT-PCR of the TCR CDR3 employed the HTBI primer set. Each CDR3 protein gets one entry after TCRdb re-called the multiplex PCR reads with MiXCR. This table holds about 480,000 distinct CDR3 sequences, about 15% found once.

The TCR originated in a woman aged 18-29 years with Graves' hyperthyroidism. Sequencing used blood. The genes are TRBV7-8 and TRBJ2-3, with a possible D match to TRBD1 (5 bases). CDR3 protein: CASSLMAGPGDTQYF. The CDR3 DNA follows: TGTGCCAGCAGCTTAATGGCAGGGCCGGGAGATACGCAGTATTTT. The full variable domain, in which reference TRBV7-8 and TRBJ2-3 provide the parts outside the CDR3, is GAGVSQSPRYKVAKRGQDVALRCDPISGHVSLFWYQQALGQGPEFLTYFQNEAQLDKSGLPSDRFFAERPEGSVSTLKIQRTQQEDSAVYLCASSLMAGPGDTQYFGPGTRLTVL.